The sequence of this TCR beta chain was determined in a study of shared clonotypes between healthy human individuals. Findings and caveats of the study: Naive subsets generally exceeded memory subsets in estimated richness.

The germline CDR1 and CDR2 sequences are GTSNPN and SVGIG (reference sequence). There are 14 residues in the CDR3. The ends were cut back, 5 bases at V and 3 bases at J, with 14 bases in the middle. About this clone itself: Its antigen is unidentified.

Investigators spread the genomic DNA of each subset evenly over several immunoSEQ plates. Assay: immunoSEQ multiplex PCR; the TCRdb copy retains only in-frame clones and omits some. This sample has some 1,100,000 clones; about 84% occur once, and the top ten carry 0.4% to 0.55%. This sequence originates from a man aged 18 to 29 in good health. Some clones in this sample may be carry-over from other donors' samples. The sequencing sample was made of memory CD4+ T cells from PBMCs. Subset reported: CD45RA-negative fraction. This sequence joins TRBV30 and TRBJ1-5; a possible D gene is TRBD1 (5 bases). DNA of the CDR3: TGTGCCTGGTCGTGGGGGGAGATCAATCAGCCCCAGCATTTT. Translating it yields CAWSWGEINQPQHF.